The rows below give T cell receptor beta chains drawn from one sample of a study of blood T cell repertoires in COVID-19. The protocol was immunoSEQ multiplex PCR, while the TCRdb copy is restricted to in-frame clones and leaves out a portion. The sample lists over 250,000 clones, around 87% seen once, with around 2.5% in the top ten. Material: peripheral blood. These TCRs come from a woman between 50 and 59 years old with acute or convalescent COVID-19. CDR3s include the opening cysteine and the closing phenylalanine or tryptophan. D genes are given only for firm matches.

D,J,V,length,CDR3
TRBD2,TRBJ2-2,TRBV5-1,17,CASSLTLAGAYTGELFF
TRBD2,TRBJ2-2,TRBV4-2,18,CASSQGVSGRANTGELFF
-,TRBJ1-4,TRBV30,14,CAWTDEVPNEKLFF
TRBD2,TRBJ2-1,TRBV19,17,CASSPPPLAEDYNEQFF
-,TRBJ2-2,TRBV18,14,CASSPIGQPGELFF
-,TRBJ2-7,TRBV9,15,CASSVAGDISYEQYF
-,TRBJ2-3,TRBV27,13,CASSLGRTDTQYF
TRBD2,TRBJ2-3,TRBV7-9,15,CASSLTSGSADTQYF
-,TRBJ1-4,TRBV28,14,CASRPPETNEKLFF
-,TRBJ2-7,TRBV5-1,14,CASSLSGVLVEQYF
-,TRBJ1-5,TRBV6-6,15,CASSYGASLNQPQHF
-,TRBJ2-1,TRBV6-5,14,CASSRDSSYNEQFF
TRBD2,TRBJ2-7,TRBV2,13,CASNGQGGYEQYF
-,TRBJ2-1,TRBV6-1,13,CASSEYLYNEQFF
-,TRBJ2-1,TRBV12-5,16,CASGFLVRGSDNEQFF
-,TRBJ2-7,TRBV11-2,15,CASSTRQQGGYEQYF
-,TRBJ2-3,TRBV24-1,14,CATSDGPRTDTQYF
TRBD1,TRBJ1-4,TRBV19,15,CASSSRQGRNEKLFF
TRBD2,TRBJ2-2,TRBV11-3,17,CASSLGPELAKGGELFF
-,TRBJ1-1,TRBV14,14,CASTQGRAATEAFF
-,TRBJ1-5,TRBV7-2,16,CASSLVLGASNQPQHF
TRBD2,TRBJ2-1,TRBV3-1/TRBV3-2,17,CASSQDRSSGSRNEQFF
TRBD1,TRBJ1-2,TRBV2,16,CASSVLGQGDSGGYTF
-,TRBJ1-6,TRBV14,13,CASSQQANSPLHF
-,TRBJ2-7,TRBV30,11,CAWSVPYEQYF
TRBD1,TRBJ2-7,TRBV28,15,CASSRRPGQTYEQYF
-,TRBJ2-3,TRBV15,17,CATSSPTGDWMGDTQYF
-,TRBJ1-2,TRBV9,14,CASSAATTNYGYTF
-,TRBJ2-3,TRBV7-9,17,CASSRPSGTTSTDTQYF
TRBD2,TRBJ2-7,TRBV2,14,CASESSGRADEQYF
-,TRBJ1-1,TRBV4-3,15,CASSSQAQGLTEAFF
-,TRBJ1-4,TRBV7-6,13,CASSLAQGEKLFF
-,TRBJ1-2,TRBV3-1/TRBV3-2,14,CASSQGLPRGGYTF
-,TRBJ1-1,TRBV19,13,CASSNNMNTEAFF
TRBD2,TRBJ2-2,TRBV4-1,18,CASSQGRPKRGNTGELFF
-,TRBJ1-6,TRBV5-4,17,CASSLKRTNSYNSPLHF
TRBD1,TRBJ2-5,TRBV5-6,14,CASSHSGGQETQYF
TRBD1,TRBJ1-4,TRBV9,14,CASSTRTGDGKLFF
-,TRBJ2-5,TRBV19,10,CATGQETQYF
-,TRBJ1-5,TRBV7-6,15,CASSLEVGFNQPQHF